This T cell receptor (beta chain) came from a study of blood T cell repertoires in COVID-19. The V and J ends lost 5 bases and 4 bases respectively, with 14 bases between them. The CDR3 has 14 residues. The V gene's germline CDR1 is SGHAT and CDR2 FQDESV (reference sequence). The protocol was immunoSEQ multiplex PCR, while the TCRdb copy is restricted to in-frame clones and leaves out a portion. The sample has roughly 130,000 clones, around 82% seen once. Sequencing input: peripheral blood. The source of this sequence is a woman in her thirties who had recovered from COVID-19. The chain combines TRBV11-1 with TRBJ1-1, with D unclear. The CDR3 sequence is CASSLGLRGTEAFF. The CDR3 nucleotides read TGTGCCAGCAGCCTCGGACTTCGGGGCACTGAAGCTTTCTTT.